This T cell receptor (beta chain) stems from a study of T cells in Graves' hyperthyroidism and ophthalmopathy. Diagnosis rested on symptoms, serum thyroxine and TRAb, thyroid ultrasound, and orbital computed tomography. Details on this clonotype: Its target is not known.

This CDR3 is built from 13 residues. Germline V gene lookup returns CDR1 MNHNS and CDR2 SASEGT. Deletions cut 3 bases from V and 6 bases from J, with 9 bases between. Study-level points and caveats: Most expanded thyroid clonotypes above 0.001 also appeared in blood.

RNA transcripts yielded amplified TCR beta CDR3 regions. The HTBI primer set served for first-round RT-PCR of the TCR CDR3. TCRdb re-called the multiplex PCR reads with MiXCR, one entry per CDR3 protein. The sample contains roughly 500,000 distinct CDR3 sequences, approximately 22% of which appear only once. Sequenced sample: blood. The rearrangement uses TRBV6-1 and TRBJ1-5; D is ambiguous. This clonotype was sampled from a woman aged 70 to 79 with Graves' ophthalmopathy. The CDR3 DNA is TGTGCCAGCAGTGATCCGACTCCTCAGCCCCAGCATTTT. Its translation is CASSDPTPQPQHF.